A single T cell receptor (beta chain) is shown here with its context. Assay: immunoSEQ multiplex PCR; the TCRdb copy retains only in-frame clones and omits some. Here the sample spans some 150,000 clones, just over 90% being singletons. The data were obtained in a study of T cell responses to AZD1222 COVID-19 vaccine. Material: peripheral blood, obtained on day 0 of AZD1222 vaccination. The sequence came from an adult in good health.

CDR3 protein: CASSFGTSYNEQFF. As DNA, the CDR3 is TGTGCCAGCAGCTTCGGGACTTCGTACAATGAGCAGTTCTTC. The V call is TRBV7-2, the J call TRBJ2-1; D perhaps matches TRBD2 (6 bases). Germline assignment: CDR1 SGHTA and CDR2 FQGNSA. V was trimmed by 3 bases and J by 4 bases, leaving 10 bases between them. The CDR3 is made up of 14 amino acids.